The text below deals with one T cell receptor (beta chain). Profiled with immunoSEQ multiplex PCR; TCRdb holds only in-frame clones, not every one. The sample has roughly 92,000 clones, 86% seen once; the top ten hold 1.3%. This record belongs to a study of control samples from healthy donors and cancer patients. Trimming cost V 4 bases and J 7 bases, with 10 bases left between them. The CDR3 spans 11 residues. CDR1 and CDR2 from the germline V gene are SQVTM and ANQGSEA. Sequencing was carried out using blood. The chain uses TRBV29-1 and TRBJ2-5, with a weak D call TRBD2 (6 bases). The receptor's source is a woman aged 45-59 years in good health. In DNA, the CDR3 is TGCAGCGTTGGGAGGGCGGCGACCCAGTACTTC. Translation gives CSVGRAATQYF.